This T cell receptor (beta chain) was captured in a study of cytomegalovirus exposure and HLA in healthy donors. Trimming stripped 6 bases from V and 2 bases from J, with 11 bases between. This CDR3 has 13 residues. Germline CDR1 and CDR2: SQVTM and ANQGSEA. The primer mix had 60 Vbeta and 13 Jbeta primers. Sequencing used immunoSEQ multiplex PCR; TCRdb keeps in-frame clones, though not all of them. The data contain some 99,000 clones, approximately 76% of them singletons. Input material: PBMCs. The rearrangement joins TRBV29-1 to TRBJ1-3, with D perhaps TRBD1 (5 bases). The receptor comes from a woman aged 50 to 60 in good health and CMV-seropositive. CDR3 region: CSVGGGPGNTIYF. The CDR3 DNA sequence: TGCAGCGTGGGGGGGGGACCTGGAAACACCATATATTTT.